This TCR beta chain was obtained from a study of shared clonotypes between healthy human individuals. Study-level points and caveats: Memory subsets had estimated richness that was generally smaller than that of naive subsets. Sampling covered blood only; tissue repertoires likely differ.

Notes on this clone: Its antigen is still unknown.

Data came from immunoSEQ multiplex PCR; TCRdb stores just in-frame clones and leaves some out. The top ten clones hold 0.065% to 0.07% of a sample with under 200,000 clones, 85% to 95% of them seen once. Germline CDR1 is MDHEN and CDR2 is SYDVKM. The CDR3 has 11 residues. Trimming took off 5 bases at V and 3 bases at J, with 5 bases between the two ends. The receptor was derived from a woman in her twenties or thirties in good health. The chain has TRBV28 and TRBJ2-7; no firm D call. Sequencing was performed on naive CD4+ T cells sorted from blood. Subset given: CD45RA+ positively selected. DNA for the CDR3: TGTGCCAGCAGTCGTAACTACGAGCAGTACTTC. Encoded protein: CASSRNYEQYF.